This TCR beta chain was captured in a study of blood T cell repertoires in COVID-19. About the study: The United States, Italy and Spain were the sources of the acute and convalescent COVID-19 samples.

The CDR3 contains 17 residues. Per germline, CDR1 SGHDN and CDR2 FVKESK. The V gene end was trimmed by 3 bases and the J gene end by 2 bases; junction bases not matched to a gene: 12. Source study methods: The authors estimated nucleated cell counts from reference gene primer amplification. The table came from immunoSEQ multiplex PCR; TCRdb's copy has only in-frame clones and leaves some out. That table supplies the V and J calls and clone size; D and trimming were determined from the DNA. The table has about 130,000 clones, more than 70% seen once; the top ten hold about an eighth. Sequencing used peripheral blood. This chain links TRBV14 with TRBJ1-2; TRBD1 aligns across 7 bases. The TCR originated in a woman in her 30s who had recovered from COVID-19. This chain's CDR3 is CASSQDRPGQLNYGYTF. CDR3 DNA sequence: TGTGCCAGCAGCCAGGACCGCCCGGGACAGCTGAACTATGGCTACACCTTC. Variable domain in full (rest from reference TRBV14 and TRBJ1-2): EAGVTQFPSHSVIEKGQTVTLRCDPISGHDNLYWYRRVMGKEIKFLLHFVKESKQDESGMPNNRFLAERTGGTYSTLKVQPAELEDSGVYFCASSQDRPGQLNYGYTFGSGTRLTVV.